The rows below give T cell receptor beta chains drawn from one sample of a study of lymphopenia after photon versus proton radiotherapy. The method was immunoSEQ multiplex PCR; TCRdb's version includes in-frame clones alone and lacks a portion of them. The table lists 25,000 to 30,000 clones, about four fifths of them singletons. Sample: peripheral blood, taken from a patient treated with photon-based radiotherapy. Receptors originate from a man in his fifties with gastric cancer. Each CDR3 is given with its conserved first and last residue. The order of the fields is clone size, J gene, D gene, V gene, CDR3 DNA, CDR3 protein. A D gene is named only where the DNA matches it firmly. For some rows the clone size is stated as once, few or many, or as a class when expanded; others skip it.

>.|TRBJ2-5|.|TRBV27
TGTGCCAGCAGTCCAGAACAGGGCTCCAGACAAGAGACCCAGTACTTC
CASSPEQGSRQETQYF
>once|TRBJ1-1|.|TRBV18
TGTGCCAGCTCTCCACGGATCGAAAACACTGAAGCTTTCTTT
CASSPRIENTEAFF
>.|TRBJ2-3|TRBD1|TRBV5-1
TGCGCCAGCAGCTTCCAGGGGGCCACAGATACGCAGTATTTT
CASSFQGATDTQYF
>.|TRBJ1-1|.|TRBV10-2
TGCGCCAGCAGTATTGGCAGAACGAACACTGAAGCTTTCTTT
CASSIGRTNTEAFF
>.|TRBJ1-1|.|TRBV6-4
TGTGCCAGCAGAGTCACACCTTTCGGGACTGAAGCTTTCTTT
CASRVTPFGTEAFF
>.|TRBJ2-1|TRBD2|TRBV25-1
TGTGCCAGCAAAACGGGGGGACCCTACAATGAGCAGTTCTTC
CASKTGGPYNEQFF
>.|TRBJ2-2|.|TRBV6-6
TGTGCCAGCAGTTACTCGGGCCCCCCGGCCGGGGAGCTGTTTTTT
CASSYSGPPAGELFF
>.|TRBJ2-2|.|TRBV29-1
TGCAGCGTTGAAGGCGGCGCGAACACCGGGGAGCTGTTTTTT
CSVEGGANTGELFF
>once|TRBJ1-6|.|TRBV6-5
TGTGCCATCAGTGAGGAACTCCCGGATTCACCCCTCCACTTT
CAISEELPDSPLHF
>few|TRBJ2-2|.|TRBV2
TGTGCCAGCACGGGCGGGGTGAACACCGGGGAGCTGTTTTTT
CASTGGVNTGELFF
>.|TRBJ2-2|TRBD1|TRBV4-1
TGCGCCAGCAGCCACCCGGACAGGGGGCGTATCACCGGGGAGCTGTTTTTT
CASSHPDRGRITGELFF
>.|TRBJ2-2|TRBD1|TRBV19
TGTGCCAGTAGTACGACAGGGTCCAACACCGGGGAGCTGTTTTTT
CASSTTGSNTGELFF
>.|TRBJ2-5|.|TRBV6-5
TGTGCCAGCAGTGTACTCGAGACCCAGTACTTC
CASSVLETQYF
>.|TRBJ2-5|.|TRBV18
TGTGCCAGCTCAGGATACACGGACGGGGAGACCCAGTACTTC
CASSGYTDGETQYF
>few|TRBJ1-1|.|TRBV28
TGTGCCAGCAATTGGGGTGAGAACACTGAAGCTTTCTTT
CASNWGENTEAFF
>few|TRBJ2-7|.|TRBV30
TGTGCCTGGAGTGGGGACAACTACGAGCAGTACTTC
CAWSGDNYEQYF
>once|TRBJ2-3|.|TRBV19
TGTGCCAGTACCCGAGTTGGGGGGTCGGGCACAGATACGCAGTATTTT
CASTRVGGSGTDTQYF
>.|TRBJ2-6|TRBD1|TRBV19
TGTGCCACCCGGGACAGGGTGACGGGCTCTGGGGCCAACGTCCTGACTTTC
CATRDRVTGSGANVLTF
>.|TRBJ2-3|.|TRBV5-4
TGTGCCAGCAGCCCCGAGGCCACAGATACGCAGTATTTT
CASSPEATDTQYF